One and the same sample provided the 28 T cell receptor beta chains below, sequenced in a study of T cells in Graves' hyperthyroidism and ophthalmopathy. Authors of the study amplified TCR beta CDR3 regions from RNA transcripts. First-round RT-PCR of the TCR CDR3 relied on the HTBI primer set. TCRdb re-derived calls from the multiplex PCR reads in MiXCR, one entry per CDR3 protein. Seen here are 400,000 or so distinct CDR3 sequences, roughly an eighth observed once, and the top ten hold around 27%. Sequenced sample: blood. The source is a man aged 45 to 65 with Graves' ophthalmopathy.

V gene TRBV19 combines with J gene TRBJ2-1, with D unresolved. V shed 3 bases and J shed 2 bases, with 8 bases lying between them. CDR1 and CDR2 from the germline V gene are LNHDA and SQIVND (reference sequence). There are 14 residues in the CDR3. The DNA for the CDR3 is TGTGCCAGTAGTATCGCCCTCGCCTACAATGAGCAGTTCTTC. It specifies CASSIALAYNEQFF. Complete variable domain (other parts from reference TRBV19 and TRBJ2-1): DGGITQSPKYLFRKEGQNVTLSCEQNLNHDAMYWYRQDPGQGLRLIYYSQIVNDFQKGDIAEGYSVSREKKESFPLTVTSAQKNPTAFYLCASSIALAYNEQFFGPGTRLTVL.

This clonotype has ten or more counts. This chain connects TRBV30 to TRBJ2-5; D could derive from TRBD1 or TRBD2 (5 bases each). With 6 bases removed from V and 7 bases from J, the gap between germline ends came to 18 bases. Germline CDR1 is GTSNPN and CDR2 is SVGIG (reference sequence). CDR3 length equals 13 residues. The CDR3 here is CACGTEPRGTQYF. CDR3 DNA: TGTGCCTGTGGGACGGAACCAAGAGGGACCCAGTACTTC.

The V gene is TRBV9, the J gene TRBJ1-1; D is possibly TRBD1 (6 bases). This CDR3 has 14 amino acids. CDR1 and CDR2 (germline): SGDLS, YYNGEE. Trimming shortened V by 6 bases and J by 4 bases, and 16 bases separated the two germline ends. The CDR3 is CASTPLSGVTEAFF. DNA for the CDR3: TGTGCCAGCACCCCCCTGTCAGGGGTCACTGAAGCTTTCTTT. Complete variable domain (other parts from reference TRBV9 and TRBJ1-1): DSGVTQTPKHLITATGQRVTLRCSPRSGDLSVYWYQQSLDQGLQFLIQYYNGEERAKGNILERFSAQQFPDLHSELNLSSLELGDSALYFCASTPLSGVTEAFFGQGTRLTVV.

This clonotype came up many times. V is TRBV20-1 and J is TRBJ2-4; 11 bases match TRBD2. Germline V gene data show CDR1 as DFQATT and CDR2 as SNEGSKA (reference sequence). V gave up 6 bases and J gave up 5 bases; unmatched junction bases: 9. The CDR3 sequence is 15 residues long. The CDR3 sequence: CSAVLAGGPQNIQYF. CDR3 DNA: TGCAGTGCCGTTTTAGCGGGAGGGCCACAAAACATTCAGTACTTC.

Worth noting for this clonotype: A much larger clone lies a single base off, so this may be a read error. The V gene is TRBV2, the J gene TRBJ2-1, with 11 bases identical to TRBD2. The CDR3 is made up of 15 amino acids. Germline lookup yields CDR1 SNHLY and CDR2 FYNNEI. DNA of the CDR3: TGTGCCAGCAGGGAGACTAGCGGGAACAACAATGAGCAGTCCTTC. Protein sequence: CASRETSGNNNEQSF.

The chain is built from TRBV24-1 and TRBJ2-3; D possibly corresponds to TRBD2 (5 bases). Deletions cut 4 bases from V and 1 base from J, with 20 bases between. The CDR3 has 18 amino acids. Per germline, CDR1 KGHDR and CDR2 SFDVKD. CDR3 in DNA: TGTGCCACCAGTGACAACCCCGCCGGGGTCGAGGGCACAGATACGCAGTATTTT. This codes for CATSDNPAGVEGTDTQYF.

This clonotype was counted many times. V is TRBV7-8 and J is TRBJ2-1; 7 bases agree with TRBD1. The V segment lost 5 bases and the J segment 3 bases; nucleotides outside the gene matches: 10. The CDR3 spans 16 residues. Germline CDR1 is SGHVS and CDR2 is FQNEAQ. The CDR3 DNA is TGTGCCAGCAGCCCTACCTGGGACAGAGGCTACAATGAGCAGTTCTTC. Amino acid sequence: CASSPTWDRGYNEQFF.

Ten or more counts support this clonotype. J is TRBJ2-5 and V is TRBV10-3; D is uncertain. V shed 0 bases and J shed 5 bases, with 7 bases lying between them. Germline V gives CDR1 ENHRY, CDR2 SYGVKD. CDR3 length: 13 amino acids. CDR3 nucleotides: TGTGCCATCAGTGAGTCGGAACGGGAGACCCAGTACTTC. The encoded protein is CAISESERETQYF.

This clonotype was detected ten times or more. The V gene is TRBV5-1, the J gene TRBJ1-1, with a weak D call TRBD1 (5 bases). With 1 base removed from V and 7 bases from J, the gap between germline ends came to 14 bases. The CDR3 spans 14 residues. Germline CDR1 reads SGHRS; CDR2 reads YFSETQ. The CDR3 nucleotides read TGCGCCAGCAGCTTGAAAGAGGGACGCTATGAAGCTTTCTTT. Translated: CASSLKEGRYEAFF.

This clonotype has at least ten counts. V usage is TRBV11-3 and J usage is TRBJ1-1; 7 bases fit TRBD1. The CDR3 covers 16 residues. With V trimmed by 1 base and J by 1 base, 6 bases remained unmatched. Germline-derived CDR1 and CDR2 are SGHNT and YENEEA. The CDR3 DNA sequence: TGTGCCAGCAGCTTAGGAACCGGGACAGCGAACACTGAAGCTTTCTTT. Translating it yields CASSLGTGTANTEAFF. Full variable domain (missing parts from reference TRBV11-3 and TRBJ1-1): EAGVVQSPRYKIIEKKQPVAFWCNPISGHNTLYWYLQNLGQGPELLIRYENEEAVDDSQLPKDRFSAERLKGVDSTLKIQPAELGDSAVYLCASSLGTGTANTEAFFGQGTRLTVV.

This clonotype was detected ten times or more. This chain uses TRBV6-2 or TRBV6-3 with TRBJ1-1; D ambiguous. V lost 2 bases to trimming and J lost 3 bases, with 16 bases between them. CDR3 length: 16 residues. The germline CDR1 and CDR2 sequences are MNHEY and SVGEGT. CDR3 sequence reads: CASSYRPSAPHTEAFF. DNA for the CDR3: TGTGCCAGCAGTTACAGGCCTTCGGCACCGCACACTGAAGCTTTCTTT.

This clonotype was observed many times. V usage is TRBV27 and J usage is TRBJ1-1; maybe TRBD1 (6 bases). Trimming took off 3 bases at V and 1 base at J, with 12 bases between the two ends. CDR1 is MNHEY and CDR2 is SMNVEV in the germline V gene (reference sequence). This CDR3 is built from 15 residues. CDR3 residues: CASSFAVRGNTEAFF. The CDR3 DNA follows: TGTGCCAGCAGTTTTGCGGTCAGGGGGAACACTGAAGCTTTCTTT.

A remark on this clonotype: One end of the junction is discordant with germline, which a read error may explain. This rearrangement joins TRBV5-1 to TRBJ2-3; TRBD1 aligns across 9 bases. CDR1 and CDR2 (germline): SGHRS, YFSETQ. CDR3 length: 14 amino acids. The CDR3 loop reads CASSTGQGSNTQYF. The CDR3, as DNA: TGTGCCAGCAGCACGGGACAGGGATCAAATACGCAGTATTTT.

This clonotype was counted at least ten times. The chain carries TRBV27 and TRBJ2-3; the match to TRBD2 covers 10 bases. J gave up 6 bases and V 5 bases, and 11 bases lay outside the gene matches. From germline, CDR1 is MNHEY and CDR2 SMNVEV (reference sequence). The CDR3 consists of 16 residues. The CDR3 coding sequence is TGTGCCAGCAGTGCACGACTAGCGGGTACCTCCGATACGCAGTATTTT. Encoded protein: CASSARLAGTSDTQYF.

This clonotype was seen a handful of times. This chain uses TRBV6-4 with TRBJ2-3; 9 bases are a match to TRBD2. This CDR3 has 13 amino acids. V trimming: 10 bases; J trimming: 5 bases; junction bases outside the gene matches: 7. The germline CDR1 and CDR2 sequences are MRHNA and SNTAGT. The DNA for the CDR3 is TGTGCCACCGCGGGAGCGGGAGGAGATACGCAGTATTTT. Encoded protein: CATAGAGGDTQYF.

The V and J genes are TRBV6-1 and TRBJ1-6, with D tentatively TRBD1 (6 bases). The V end lost 5 bases, the J end lost 10 bases, and 21 bases lay between the germline ends. The germline V gene has CDR1 MNHNS and CDR2 SASEGT. The CDR3 spans 16 residues. This CDR3 is CASSKKDSRLGSPLHF. The CDR3 region has the DNA TGTGCCAGCAGTAAGAAGGACAGCCGTTTGGGGTCACCCCTCCACTTT.

This clonotype was observed a handful of times. The V gene is TRBV20-1, the J gene TRBJ2-4; D not resolved. This CDR3 region has 15 residues. The V end lost 3 bases, the J end lost 0 bases, and 12 bases lay between the germline ends. Germline CDR1 reads DFQATT; CDR2 reads SNEGSKA (reference sequence). CDR3 protein: CSASWANLAKNIQYF. CDR3 sequence (DNA): TGCAGTGCTAGTTGGGCTAACTTAGCCAAAAACATTCAGTACTTC.

The chain employs TRBV12-3 or TRBV12-4 and TRBJ2-1, with 12 bases matching TRBD1. V lost 6 bases, J lost 1 base, and 4 bases stayed unmatched. The length of the CDR3 is 16 residues. The DNA of the CDR3 is TGTGCCAGCAGCCCGGGACAGGGGGCGTCCTACAATGAGCAGTTCTTC. Its protein product is CASSPGQGASYNEQFF.

The chain links TRBV7-9 to TRBJ2-3, with TRBD2 matching 11 bases. The V gene end was trimmed by 3 bases and the J gene end by 3 bases; junction bases not matched to a gene: 11. The CDR3 runs 18 residues. Per germline, CDR1 SEHNR and CDR2 FQNEAQ (reference sequence). CDR3: CASSFLKLASGRTDTQYF. CDR3 nucleotide sequence: TGTGCCAGCAGCTTTCTTAAGTTGGCTAGCGGGAGGACAGATACGCAGTATTTT.

This clonotype was recorded at least ten times. V and J are TRBV3-1 and TRBJ1-2; no clear D gene. This CDR3 has 14 amino acids. The V and J ends lost 1 base and 5 bases respectively, with 11 bases between them. CDR1 is LGHDT and CDR2 is YNNKEL in the germline V gene (reference sequence). In DNA form, the CDR3 reads TGTGCCAGCAGCCAAGTAGTCACACAGTATGGCTACACCTTC. This gives the protein CASSQVVTQYGYTF.

This clonotype was recorded many times. The chain has TRBV18 and TRBJ2-6; weak D call: TRBD2 (5 bases). V was pared by 2 bases and J by 2 bases, with 10 bases between. Per germline, CDR1 KGHSH and CDR2 LQKENI. This CDR3 is 16 amino acids long. CDR3 DNA: TGTGCCAGCTCACCAAATCCGGAGGCTGGGGCCAACGTCCTGACTTTC. Its translation: CASSPNPEAGANVLTF.

This clonotype has at least ten counts. Compared with germline, one end of the junction differs, possibly owing to a read error. This rearrangement joins TRBV18 to TRBJ2-7; either TRBD1 or TRBD2 may fit D (6 bases each). The CDR3 runs to 15 residues. Germline assignment: CDR1 KGHSH and CDR2 LQKENI. CDR3 amino acids: CASSPMGGASSEQYF. The CDR3 DNA follows: TGTGCCAGCTCGCCTATGGGGGGCGCTTCCTCCGAGCAGTACTTC.

This clonotype was counted between two and nine times. This chain links TRBV3-1 with TRBJ2-1; TRBD2 aligns across 12 bases. After removal of 0 bases from V and 8 bases from J, the junction contained 5 bases not matched to a gene. This CDR3 region has 16 residues. Germline CDR1 is LGHDT and CDR2 is YNNKEL (reference sequence). This CDR3 reads CASSQDSLAGGYEQFF. DNA of the CDR3: TGTGCCAGCAGCCAAGATAGCCTAGCGGGAGGGTATGAGCAGTTCTTC.

The J gene is TRBJ2-2, the V gene TRBV29-1, with 7 bases identical to TRBD2. CDR3 length equals 12 residues. V was clipped by 7 bases and J by 5 bases; unmatched bases: 4. Germline V CDR1 and CDR2: SQVTM, ANQGSEA. CDR3 nucleotide sequence: TGCAGCGGAGTGGGGGGGACCGGGGAGCTGTTTTTT. Residues: CSGVGGTGELFF.

This clonotype was observed at least ten times. The chain has TRBV6-9 and TRBJ2-3, with D perhaps matching TRBD1 or TRBD2 (5 bases each). The CDR3 is 13 residues long. CDR1 MNHGY and CDR2 SVAAGI come from the germline V gene. With 6 bases removed from V and 2 bases from J, the gap between germline ends came to 9 bases. In DNA form, the CDR3 reads TGTGCCAGCAGACTCGGGACCACAGATACGCAGTATTTT. It is translated as CASRLGTTDTQYF.

The sample holds many counts of this clonotype. The chain has TRBV11-2 and TRBJ2-4, with D hard to call. The germline gives CDR1 SGHAT, CDR2 FQNNGV. Trimming cost V 8 bases and J 0 bases, with 17 bases left between them. CDR3 size: 16 residues. In DNA, the CDR3 is TGTGCCAGCGGGCCAACGGGTCCCCTAGCCAAAAACATTCAGTACTTC. This translates into CASGPTGPLAKNIQYF. The full variable domain, with the rest looked up from reference TRBV11-2 and TRBJ2-4, is EAGVAQSPRYKIIEKRQSVAFWCNPISGHATLYWYQQILGQGPKLLIQFQNNGVVDDSQLPKDRFSAERLKGVDSTLKIQPAKLEDSAVYLCASGPTGPLAKNIQYFGAGTRLSVL.

This clonotype was seen many times. The chain's CDR3 is CASSPSKATYNEQFF. Here the CDR3 DNA reads TGTGCCAGCAGCCCGTCTAAAGCCACCTACAATGAGCAGTTCTTC. The chain uses TRBV7-9 and TRBJ2-1; D remains unclear. The ends were cut back, 5 bases at V and 2 bases at J, with 13 bases in the middle. From germline, CDR1 is SEHNR and CDR2 FQNEAQ (reference sequence). The CDR3 covers 15 residues.

This clonotype was recorded at least ten times. The chain carries TRBV27 and TRBJ2-3, with D maybe TRBD1 (6 bases). Per the germline V gene, CDR1 is MNHEY and CDR2 is SMNVEV (reference sequence). CDR3 length: 17 amino acids. Trimming took 3 bases from V and 0 from J, leaving 16 bases between them. The CDR3 here is CASSFRGRGTSTDTQYF. The CDR3 region has the DNA TGTGCCAGCAGTTTCCGCGGCAGGGGAACTAGCACAGATACGCAGTATTTT.